These T cell receptor beta chains were read from a single sample in a study of blood T cell repertoires in COVID-19. The table came from immunoSEQ multiplex PCR; TCRdb's copy has only in-frame clones and leaves some out. The sample has 350,000 to 450,000 clones, approximately 89% seen once; the top ten hold about 1.9%. The sequenced sample was PBMCs or T cells enriched from blood (not recorded which). The source is a man aged 35 to 55 in a cohort exposed to, infected with or recovered from COVID-19 (not recorded which). The CDR3 runs from the conserved cysteine through the conserved F or W. A D gene is named only where the DNA matches it firmly. Some rows mark clone size as missing; the rest say once, few, many or name a class of expanded clone.

TRBV5-5	TRBJ2-7	-	-	TGTGCCAGCAGCCAGCAGGGTACCTACGAGCAGTACTTC	CASSQQGTYEQYF
TRBV28	TRBJ2-3	-	-	TGTGCCAGCAGTACAGGGACTAAGGTATCCGCAGATACGCAGTATTTT	CASSTGTKVSADTQYF
TRBV2	TRBJ1-5	TRBD1	-	TGTGCCAGCAGTGAACCGGGACAGGGGGCCGGTCAGCCCCAGCATTTT	CASSEPGQGAGQPQHF
TRBV11-2	TRBJ2-2	TRBD1	-	TGTGCCAGCAGCTCACCTGTCCCGGGACAGGGTGACACCGGGGAGCTGTTTTTT	CASSSPVPGQGDTGELFF
TRBV24-1	TRBJ1-1	-	-	TGTGCCACCAGCGACTTCGGGGGGACTGAAGCTTTCTTT	CATSDFGGTEAFF
TRBV5-5	TRBJ1-1	-	-	TGTGCCAGCAGCTTGATCGGAGAGAACACTGAAGCTTTCTTT	CASSLIGENTEAFF
TRBV2	TRBJ2-3	TRBD2	-	TGTGCCAGCAGTGTTCTGAGCGGGAGGAAGGCAGATACGCAGTATTTT	CASSVLSGRKADTQYF
TRBV30	TRBJ1-6	-	-	TGTGCCTGGAGTGTGGGAGTGGTCTCACCCCTCCACTTT	CAWSVGVVSPLHF
TRBV6-6	TRBJ1-5	-	-	TGTGCCAGCAGTGCTACAGGGCTCAATAGCAATCAGCCCCAGCATTTT	CASSATGLNSNQPQHF
TRBV6-4	TRBJ2-1	-	-	TGTGCCAGCAGTGCTGGGACTCTTGAGCAGTTCTTC	CASSAGTLEQFF
TRBV3-1/TRBV3-2	TRBJ2-3	-	-	TGTGCCAGCAGCCAATCCCTCGGGGGTAGTGGTTCAGATACGCAGTATTTT	CASSQSLGGSGSDTQYF
TRBV6-6	TRBJ2-1	TRBD2	once	TGTGCCAGCAGTCCCCAGGGGACTAGCGGGAGCTCCTACAATGAGCAGTTCTTC	CASSPQGTSGSSYNEQFF
TRBV5-1	TRBJ2-2	TRBD2	-	TGCGCCAGCAGGGGAGCGGGAGTGTCCACCGGGGAGCTGTTTTTT	CASRGAGVSTGELFF
TRBV2	TRBJ2-2	-	few	TGTGCCAGCAGTGAACGGTGGGGCGGGAAAGGTCCCGGGGAGCTGTTTTTT	CASSERWGGKGPGELFF